Listed below are T cell receptor beta chains from one sample, sequenced in a study of cytomegalovirus exposure and HLA in healthy donors. Generated by immunoSEQ multiplex PCR, the TCRdb table keeps only in-frame clones and is missing some. The profile shows about 150,000 clones, approximately 89% of them singletons. Source material: PBMCs. These receptors came from a woman between 18 and 30 years old in good health and CMV-seropositive. Both conserved end residues are part of each CDR3. Each record gives: V gene, J gene, clone size, CDR3 protein. Clone size is given for some rows only: seen once, a few or many times, or a class if the clone is expanded.

v_call: TRBV6-1
j_call: TRBJ2-5
clone_size: .
cdr3_aa: CASSELLAGALQETQYF

v_call: TRBV19
j_call: TRBJ2-3
clone_size: .
cdr3_aa: CASSIGPSTDTQYF

v_call: TRBV5-1
j_call: TRBJ2-3
clone_size: .
cdr3_aa: CASSRRGSGADTQYF

v_call: TRBV6-5
j_call: TRBJ2-2
clone_size: once
cdr3_aa: CASSSVGTNTGELFF

v_call: TRBV9
j_call: TRBJ2-5
clone_size: .
cdr3_aa: CASSFTGYQETQYF

v_call: TRBV19
j_call: TRBJ1-5
clone_size: .
cdr3_aa: CASSIGQGAQPQHF

v_call: TRBV6-5
j_call: TRBJ2-2
clone_size: .
cdr3_aa: CASGRNTGELFF

v_call: TRBV6-5
j_call: TRBJ2-7
clone_size: once
cdr3_aa: CASSYSIPTYEQYF

v_call: TRBV7-9
j_call: TRBJ1-6
clone_size: .
cdr3_aa: CASSSGTGESSPLHF

v_call: TRBV11-2
j_call: TRBJ2-2
clone_size: few
cdr3_aa: CASSLTGGKDTGELFF

v_call: TRBV27
j_call: TRBJ2-3
clone_size: .
cdr3_aa: CASSSRGASYTDTQYF

v_call: TRBV7-3
j_call: TRBJ2-2
clone_size: .
cdr3_aa: CASSPSGGNTGELFF

v_call: TRBV5-4
j_call: TRBJ2-7
clone_size: .
cdr3_aa: CASSLEPGSSYEQYF

v_call: TRBV6-1
j_call: TRBJ1-5
clone_size: .
cdr3_aa: CASSEGYRTNQPQHF

v_call: TRBV19
j_call: TRBJ1-6
clone_size: .
cdr3_aa: CASGAINSYNSPLHF

v_call: TRBV7-8
j_call: TRBJ2-3
clone_size: .
cdr3_aa: CASSFENHGGTDTQYF

v_call: TRBV19
j_call: TRBJ1-1
clone_size: .
cdr3_aa: CASSIVGGNTEAFF

v_call: TRBV27
j_call: TRBJ2-1
clone_size: few
cdr3_aa: CASSTPLGGYEQFF

v_call: TRBV10-2
j_call: TRBJ2-3
clone_size: .
cdr3_aa: CASLAGGMDTQYF

v_call: TRBV19
j_call: TRBJ2-5
clone_size: .
cdr3_aa: CASSTPSGGVRETQYF

v_call: TRBV7-6
j_call: TRBJ2-3
clone_size: .
cdr3_aa: CASSLRAGPSTDTQYF

v_call: TRBV29-1
j_call: TRBJ1-2
clone_size: .
cdr3_aa: CSVPLFRTASTGYTF

v_call: TRBV19
j_call: TRBJ2-2
clone_size: .
cdr3_aa: CASSMGQLTGELFF

v_call: TRBV4-3
j_call: TRBJ2-2
clone_size: .
cdr3_aa: CASSQDSGPGELFF

v_call: TRBV28
j_call: TRBJ1-1
clone_size: .
cdr3_aa: CASSSSSGQGLAEAFF

v_call: TRBV9
j_call: TRBJ2-1
clone_size: .
cdr3_aa: CASSVYLEGIYNEQFF

v_call: TRBV4-2
j_call: TRBJ2-2
clone_size: .
cdr3_aa: CASSLAGGPAGELFF

v_call: TRBV25-1
j_call: TRBJ1-2
clone_size: .
cdr3_aa: CASSGWAGLGGYTF

v_call: TRBV25-1
j_call: TRBJ2-1
clone_size: .
cdr3_aa: CASSSLQGPRPNEQFF

v_call: TRBV27
j_call: TRBJ1-2
clone_size: .
cdr3_aa: CASRAADTYGYTF

v_call: TRBV5-1
j_call: TRBJ2-1
clone_size: .
cdr3_aa: CASSYDRANEQFF

v_call: TRBV10-3
j_call: TRBJ1-2
clone_size: .
cdr3_aa: CAISDRTGSNYGYTF

v_call: TRBV28
j_call: TRBJ2-7
clone_size: .
cdr3_aa: CASRGTGGPSYEQYF

v_call: TRBV4-1
j_call: TRBJ2-1
clone_size: .
cdr3_aa: CASSPSGGAYNEQFF

v_call: TRBV30
j_call: TRBJ2-1
clone_size: .
cdr3_aa: CAWSVDEGGNEQFF

v_call: TRBV18
j_call: TRBJ1-2
clone_size: .
cdr3_aa: CASSRDSVRGGYGYTF

v_call: TRBV6-5
j_call: TRBJ2-7
clone_size: .
cdr3_aa: CASRGTGWNEQYF

v_call: TRBV28
j_call: TRBJ1-5
clone_size: .
cdr3_aa: CASSFFRGTGIQPQHF

v_call: TRBV28
j_call: TRBJ2-7
clone_size: .
cdr3_aa: CASSLRFEPADEQYF